This TCR beta chain derives from a study of T cell repertoires in cytomegalovirus infection. About the study: It was recently identified HLA-C-restricted and well-studied HLA-B-restricted CMV epitopes that the study used. Public TCR beta signatures indicated both CMV infection and matching HLA type. General study findings and limits: Carriage of CMV together with the relevant HLA was identifiable through cumulative public TCR beta family frequency.

TCRdb ran MiXCR on the reads and lists one entry per CDR3 protein. The data contain about 920,000 distinct CDR3 sequences, about 33% of them singletons. This clonotype was picked up a small number of times. Its antigen is unknown. Deletions cut 3 bases from V and 6 bases from J, with 12 bases between. The CDR3 extends over 14 amino acids. Germline values: CDR1 MNHEY, CDR2 SVGAGI. The chain carries TRBV6-5 and TRBJ2-1; a weak D match, TRBD2 (6 bases). The sequences come from cultured CD8+ T cells from PBMCs, collected from culture after CMV antigen stimulation. This sequence was found in a human donor in good health (CMV status not recorded). Some clones in this sample may be carry-over from other donors' samples. The CDR3 region is CASSYGAGFNEQFF. The CDR3 nucleotides read TGTGCCAGCAGTTATGGTGCGGGATTCAATGAGCAGTTCTTC.